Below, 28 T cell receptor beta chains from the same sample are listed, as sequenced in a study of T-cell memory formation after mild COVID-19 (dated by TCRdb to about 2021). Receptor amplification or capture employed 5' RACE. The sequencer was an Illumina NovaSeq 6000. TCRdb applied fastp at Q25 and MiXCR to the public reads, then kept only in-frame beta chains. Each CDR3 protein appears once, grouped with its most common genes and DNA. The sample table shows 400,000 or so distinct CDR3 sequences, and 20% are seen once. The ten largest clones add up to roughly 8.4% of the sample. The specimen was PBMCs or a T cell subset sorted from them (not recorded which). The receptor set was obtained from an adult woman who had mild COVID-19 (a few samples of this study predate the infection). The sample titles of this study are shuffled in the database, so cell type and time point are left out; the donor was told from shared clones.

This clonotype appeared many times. CDR3 bases: TGTGCCAGCAGCCTCACGGAGGCAGATACGCAGTATTTT. It codes for CASSLTEADTQYF. This chain connects TRBV7-9 to TRBJ2-3; maybe TRBD2 (5 bases). Trimming shortened V by 5 bases and J by 4 bases, and 10 bases separated the two germline ends. CDR1 is SEHNR and CDR2 is FQNEAQ in the germline V gene (reference sequence). This CDR3 spans 13 amino acids.

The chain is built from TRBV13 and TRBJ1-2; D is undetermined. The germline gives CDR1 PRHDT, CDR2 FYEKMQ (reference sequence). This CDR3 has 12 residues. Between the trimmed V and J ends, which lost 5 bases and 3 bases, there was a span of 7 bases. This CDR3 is CASSHRDYGYTF. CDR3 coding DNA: TGTGCCAGCAGCCATCGGGACTATGGCTACACCTTC.

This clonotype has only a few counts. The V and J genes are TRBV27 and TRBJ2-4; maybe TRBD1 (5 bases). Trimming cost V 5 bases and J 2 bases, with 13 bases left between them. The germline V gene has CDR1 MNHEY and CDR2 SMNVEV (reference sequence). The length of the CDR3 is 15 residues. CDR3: CASSQGSFSKNIQYF. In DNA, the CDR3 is TGTGCCAGCAGTCAGGGTTCATTTTCCAAAAACATTCAGTACTTC.

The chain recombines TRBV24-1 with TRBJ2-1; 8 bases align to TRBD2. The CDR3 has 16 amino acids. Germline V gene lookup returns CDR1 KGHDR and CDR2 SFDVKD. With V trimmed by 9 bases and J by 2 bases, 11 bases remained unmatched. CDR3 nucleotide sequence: TGTGCCACCTCCCGGGGGGGGACGACTCCCTACAATGAGCAGTTCTTC. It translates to CATSRGGTTPYNEQFF.

As DNA, the CDR3 is TGTGCCAGCAGCTTAACCGAGGGTCAGCCCCAGCATTTT. Its protein product is CASSLTEGQPQHF. The rearrangement uses TRBV11-1 and TRBJ1-5, with D hard to call. The CDR3 length is 13 residues. Germline V CDR1 and CDR2: SGHAT, FQDESV (reference sequence). V was pared by 2 bases and J by 6 bases, with 8 bases between.

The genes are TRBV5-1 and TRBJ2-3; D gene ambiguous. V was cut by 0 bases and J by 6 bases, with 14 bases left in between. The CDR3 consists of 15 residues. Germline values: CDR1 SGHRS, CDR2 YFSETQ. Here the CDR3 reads CASSLEFRKADTQYF. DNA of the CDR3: TGCGCCAGCAGCTTGGAGTTCAGGAAAGCGGATACGCAGTATTTT.

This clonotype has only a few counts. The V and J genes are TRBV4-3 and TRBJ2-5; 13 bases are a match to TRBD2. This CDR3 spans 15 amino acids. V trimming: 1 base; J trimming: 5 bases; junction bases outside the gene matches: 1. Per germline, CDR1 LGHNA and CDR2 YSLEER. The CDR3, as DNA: TGCGCCAGCAGCCAAGGGACTAGCGGGAGTGAGACCCAGTACTTC. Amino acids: CASSQGTSGSETQYF.

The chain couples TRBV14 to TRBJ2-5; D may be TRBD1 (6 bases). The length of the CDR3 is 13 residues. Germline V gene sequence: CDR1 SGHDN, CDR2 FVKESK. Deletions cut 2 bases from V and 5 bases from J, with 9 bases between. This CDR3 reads CASSQNRVETQYF. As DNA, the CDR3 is TGTGCCAGCAGCCAAAACAGGGTGGAGACCCAGTACTTC.

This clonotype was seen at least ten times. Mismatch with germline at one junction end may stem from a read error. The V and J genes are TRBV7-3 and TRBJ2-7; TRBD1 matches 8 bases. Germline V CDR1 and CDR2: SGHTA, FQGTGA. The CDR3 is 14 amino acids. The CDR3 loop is CASSFGQGSYEQYF. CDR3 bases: TGCGCCAGCAGCTTCGGACAGGGTTCCTACGAGCAGTACTTC.

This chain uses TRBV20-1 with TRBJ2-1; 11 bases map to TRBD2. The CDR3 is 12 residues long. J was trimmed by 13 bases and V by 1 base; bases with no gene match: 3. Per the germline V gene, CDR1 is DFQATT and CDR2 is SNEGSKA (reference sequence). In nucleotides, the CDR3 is TGCAGTGCTAGAGGACTAGCGGGGTCCCAGTTCTTC. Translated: CSARGLAGSQFF.

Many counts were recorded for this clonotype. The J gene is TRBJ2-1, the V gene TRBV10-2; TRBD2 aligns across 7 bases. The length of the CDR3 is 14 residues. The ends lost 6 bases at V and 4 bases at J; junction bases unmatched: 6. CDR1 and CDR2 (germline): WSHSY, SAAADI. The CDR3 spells CASSQPGLYNEQFF. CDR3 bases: TGCGCCAGCAGCCAACCGGGACTATACAATGAGCAGTTCTTC.

The CDR3 nucleotides are TGTGCCAGCAGCTTCTCTCCCTCTGGAAACACCATATATTTT. This encodes CASSFSPSGNTIYF. The chain has TRBV7-9 and TRBJ1-3, with D uncertain. Deletions cut 3 bases from V and 0 bases from J, with 6 bases between. Per germline, CDR1 SEHNR and CDR2 FQNEAQ (reference sequence). The CDR3 length is 14 residues.

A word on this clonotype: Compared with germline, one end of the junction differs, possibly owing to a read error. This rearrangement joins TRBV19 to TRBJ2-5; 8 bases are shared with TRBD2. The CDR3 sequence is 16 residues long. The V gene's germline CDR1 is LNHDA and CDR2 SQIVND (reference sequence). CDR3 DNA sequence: TGTGCCAGTTGTATAGACACTAGCGGTAGGGAAAAGACCCAGTACTTC. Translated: CASCIDTSGREKTQYF.

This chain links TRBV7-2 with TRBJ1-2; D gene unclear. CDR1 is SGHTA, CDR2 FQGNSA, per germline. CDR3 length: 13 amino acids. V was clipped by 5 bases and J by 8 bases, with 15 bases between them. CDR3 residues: CASSDNPPWGYTF. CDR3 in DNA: TGTGCCAGCAGCGATAACCCTCCCTGGGGCTACACCTTC.

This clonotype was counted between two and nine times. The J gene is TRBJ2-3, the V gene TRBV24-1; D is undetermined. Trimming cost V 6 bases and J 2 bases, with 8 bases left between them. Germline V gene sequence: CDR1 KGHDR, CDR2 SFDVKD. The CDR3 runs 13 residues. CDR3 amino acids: CATSSELTDTQYF. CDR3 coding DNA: TGTGCCACCAGTTCGGAACTCACAGATACGCAGTATTTT.

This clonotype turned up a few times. The CDR3 DNA is TGCGCCAGCAGCTTGGCTCTGGGCACAGATACGCAGTATTTT. Protein sequence: CASSLALGTDTQYF. The genes are TRBV5-1 and TRBJ2-3; no clear D. Trimming left V 0 bases short and J 1 base short, with 6 bases between. The CDR3 is 14 residues long. Germline V gene data show CDR1 as SGHRS and CDR2 as YFSETQ.

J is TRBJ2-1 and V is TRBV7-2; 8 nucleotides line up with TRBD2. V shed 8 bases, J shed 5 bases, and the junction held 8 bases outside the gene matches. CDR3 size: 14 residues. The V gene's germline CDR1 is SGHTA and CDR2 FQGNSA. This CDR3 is CASASGGGNNEQFF. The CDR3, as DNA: TGTGCCAGCGCAAGCGGGGGTGGGAACAATGAGCAGTTCTTC.

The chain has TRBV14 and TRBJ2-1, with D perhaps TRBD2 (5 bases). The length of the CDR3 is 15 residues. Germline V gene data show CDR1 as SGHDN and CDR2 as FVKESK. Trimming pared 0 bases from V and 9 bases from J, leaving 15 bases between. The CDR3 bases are TGTGCCAGCAGCCAAGATTTGGACGCTAGCTTTGAGCAGTTCTTC. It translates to CASSQDLDASFEQFF.

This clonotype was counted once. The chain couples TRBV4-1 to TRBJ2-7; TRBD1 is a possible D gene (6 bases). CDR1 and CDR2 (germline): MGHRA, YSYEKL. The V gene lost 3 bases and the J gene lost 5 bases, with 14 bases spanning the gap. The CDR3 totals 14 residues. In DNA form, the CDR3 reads TGCGCCAGCAGCCAGGCCGGACAGTCCGACGAGCAGTACTTC. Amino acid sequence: CASSQAGQSDEQYF.

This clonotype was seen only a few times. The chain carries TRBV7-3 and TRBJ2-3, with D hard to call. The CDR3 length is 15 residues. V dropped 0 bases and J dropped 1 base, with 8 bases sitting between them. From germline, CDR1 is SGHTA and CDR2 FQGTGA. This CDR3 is CASSLTVCCTDTQYF. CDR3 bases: TGTGCCAGCAGCTTAACCGTCTGCTGCACAGATACGCAGTATTTT.

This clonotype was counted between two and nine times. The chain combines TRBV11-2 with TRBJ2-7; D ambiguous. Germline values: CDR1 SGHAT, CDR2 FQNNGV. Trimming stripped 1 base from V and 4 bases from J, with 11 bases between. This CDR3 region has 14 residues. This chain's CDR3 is CASSLAAFDYEQYF. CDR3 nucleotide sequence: TGTGCCAGCAGCTTAGCGGCCTTTGATTACGAGCAGTACTTC.

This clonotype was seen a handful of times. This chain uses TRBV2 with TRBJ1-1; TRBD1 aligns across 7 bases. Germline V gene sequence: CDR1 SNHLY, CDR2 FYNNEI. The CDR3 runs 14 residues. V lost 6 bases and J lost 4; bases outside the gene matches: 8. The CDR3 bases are TGTGCCAGCAGCGCGACAGGGACGGGCACTGAAGCTTTCTTT. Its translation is CASSATGTGTEAFF.

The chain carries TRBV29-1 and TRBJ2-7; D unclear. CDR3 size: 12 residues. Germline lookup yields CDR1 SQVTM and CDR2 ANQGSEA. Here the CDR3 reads CSGGGDAREQYF. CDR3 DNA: TGCAGTGGTGGCGGAGACGCCCGGGAGCAGTACTTC.

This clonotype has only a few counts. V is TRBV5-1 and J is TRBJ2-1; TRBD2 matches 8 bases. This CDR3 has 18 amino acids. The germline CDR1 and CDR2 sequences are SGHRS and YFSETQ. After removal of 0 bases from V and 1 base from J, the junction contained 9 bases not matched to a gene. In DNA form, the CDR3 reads TGCGCCAGCAGCTTGGGCGCCGGGGGCGGGGGGTCCTACAATGAGCAGTTCTTC. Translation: CASSLGAGGGGSYNEQFF.

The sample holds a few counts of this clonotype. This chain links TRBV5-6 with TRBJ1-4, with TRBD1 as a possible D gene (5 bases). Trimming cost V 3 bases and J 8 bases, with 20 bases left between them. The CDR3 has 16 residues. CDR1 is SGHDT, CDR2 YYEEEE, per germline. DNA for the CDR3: TGTGCCAGCAGCTCACCCCTACTGGGGGATCGGGAAAAACTGTTTTTT. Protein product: CASSSPLLGDREKLFF. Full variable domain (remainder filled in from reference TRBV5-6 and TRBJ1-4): DAGVTQSPTHLIKTRGQQVTLRCSPKSGHDTVSWYQQALGQGPQFIFQYYEEEERQRGNFPDRFSGHQFPNYSSELNVNALLLGDSALYLCASSSPLLGDREKLFFGSGTQLSVL.

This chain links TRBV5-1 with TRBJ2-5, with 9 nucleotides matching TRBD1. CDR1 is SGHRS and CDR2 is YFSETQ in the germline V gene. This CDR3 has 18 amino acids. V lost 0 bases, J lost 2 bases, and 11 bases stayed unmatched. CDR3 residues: CASSLEGTGNVGQETQYF. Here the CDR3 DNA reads TGCGCCAGCAGCTTGGAAGGGACAGGGAATGTAGGGCAAGAGACCCAGTACTTC.

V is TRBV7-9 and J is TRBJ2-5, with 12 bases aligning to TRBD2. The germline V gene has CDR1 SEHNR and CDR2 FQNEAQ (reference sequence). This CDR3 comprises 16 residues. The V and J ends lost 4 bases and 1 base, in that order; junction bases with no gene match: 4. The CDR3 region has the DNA TGTGCCAGCAGCTACGGACTAGCGGGAAGCCAAGAGACCCAGTACTTC. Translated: CASSYGLAGSQETQYF.

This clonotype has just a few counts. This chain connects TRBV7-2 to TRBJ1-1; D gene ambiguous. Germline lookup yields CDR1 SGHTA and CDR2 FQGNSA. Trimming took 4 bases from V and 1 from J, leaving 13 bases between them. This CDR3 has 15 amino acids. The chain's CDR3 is CASSSGGTANTEAFF. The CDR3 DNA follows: TGTGCCAGCAGCTCCGGAGGAACAGCGAACACTGAAGCTTTCTTT.